This TCR beta chain is drawn from a study of tumor and adjacent non-tumor tissue in lung cancer. A modified ARM-PCR protocol with three rounds of nested PCR amplified TCRbeta. Using its own MiXCR run on the multiplex PCR reads, TCRdb lists one record per CDR3 protein. The sample records roughly 200,000 distinct CDR3 sequences, approximately 74% being singletons. This sample's RNA came from whole unsorted tissue. This CDR3 region has 14 residues. V lost 8 bases and J lost 9; bases outside the gene matches: 12. Material: lung tumor tissue. The TCR was taken from a man in his fifties or sixties with non-small cell lung cancer. This sequence joins TRBV12-3 or TRBV12-4 and TRBJ2-1; TRBD2 matches at 8 bases. CDR3 residues: CASVSSGSTGEQFF. Written as DNA, the CDR3 is TGTGCCAGCGTAAGCAGCGGGAGTACGGGTGAGCAGTTCTTC.